The 8 T cell receptor beta chains below were found in one sample sequenced in a study of blood T cell repertoires in COVID-19. Using immunoSEQ multiplex PCR, the repertoire was profiled, and TCRdb retains in-frame clones only, with some absent. The data contain about 400,000 clones, about 88% of them singletons. Material: PBMCs or T cells enriched from blood (not recorded which). These receptor sequences come from a woman aged 25 to 39 who had recovered from COVID-19.

V usage is TRBV7-9 and J usage is TRBJ1-5; 9 bases agree with TRBD1. This CDR3 has 16 amino acids. Germline V gene sequence: CDR1 SEHNR, CDR2 FQNEAQ (reference sequence). J was trimmed by 2 bases and V by 6 bases; bases with no gene match: 8. DNA of the CDR3: TGTGCCAGCAGTCCCGGGACAGGGTCGGGCAATCAGCCCCAGCATTTT. This gives the protein CASSPGTGSGNQPQHF.

This rearrangement joins TRBV11-3 to TRBJ2-2; possible D gene TRBD1, 6 bases. The CDR3 loop spans 14 amino acids. CDR1 is SGHNT and CDR2 is YENEEA in the germline V gene. V lost 4 bases and J lost 5, with 11 bases in between. The CDR3 protein is CASSSNRVTGELFF. The CDR3, as DNA: TGTGCCAGCAGCTCAAACAGGGTAACCGGGGAGCTGTTTTTT.

The chain links TRBV6-4 to TRBJ2-3; weak D call: TRBD1 (6 bases). Trimming left V 2 bases short and J 4 bases short, with 16 bases between. The CDR3 totals 16 residues. In germline, CDR1 is MRHNA, CDR2 SNTAGT. The CDR3 DNA sequence: TGTGCCAGCAGTGACGGGGGCCAAGGGGGATCAGATACGCAGTATTTT. Translated, it gives CASSDGGQGGSDTQYF.

The chain is built from TRBV29-1 and TRBJ1-1; a possible D gene is TRBD1 (5 bases). V was pared by 3 bases and J by 4 bases, with 18 bases between. Per germline, CDR1 SQVTM and CDR2 ANQGSEA. The CDR3 loop spans 15 amino acids. CDR3 sequence: CSVDAHPGGSTEAFF. CDR3 DNA sequence: TGCAGCGTTGACGCCCACCCGGGGGGGAGCACTGAAGCTTTCTTT. Combining the CDR3 with reference TRBV29-1 and TRBJ1-1 gives the whole variable domain SAVISQKPSRDICQRGTSLTIQCQVDSQVTMMFWYRQQPGQSLTLIATANQGSEATYESGFVIDKFPISRPNLTFSTLTVSNMSPEDSSIYLCSVDAHPGGSTEAFFGQGTRLTVV.

The rearrangement joins TRBV19 to TRBJ2-7; D is undetermined. This CDR3 comprises 12 residues. CDR1 is LNHDA and CDR2 is SQIVND in the germline V gene (reference sequence). Trimming took off 3 bases at V and 6 bases at J, with 9 bases between the two ends. The CDR3 spells CASSIDIGEQYF. DNA of the CDR3: TGTGCCAGTAGTATCGACATCGGCGAGCAGTACTTC.

V gene TRBV27 combines with J gene TRBJ2-7; possibly TRBD1 for D (5 bases). V lost 6 bases, J lost 3 bases, and 15 bases lay in between. This CDR3 has 14 amino acids. Germline V gene data show CDR1 as MNHEY and CDR2 as SMNVEV (reference sequence). Here the CDR3 DNA reads TGTGCCAGCAGCCGACAGATGGCAAACTACGAGCAGTACTTC. Translation: CASSRQMANYEQYF.

The chain combines TRBV12-1 with TRBJ2-2; TRBD1, the table's D call, was not compared with the DNA. TRBV12-1 is classified as a pseudogene. The CDR3 covers 15 residues. This chain's CDR3 is CASSPTGVNTGELFF. In DNA, the CDR3 is TGTGCCAGCAGCCCGACAGGGGTGAACACCGGGGAGCTGTTTTTT.

The V gene is TRBV19, the J gene TRBJ2-7; 11 nucleotides agree with TRBD2. CDR3 size: 14 residues. Germline V gene lookup returns CDR1 LNHDA and CDR2 SQIVND (reference sequence). The ends lost 5 bases at V and 7 bases at J; junction bases unmatched: 7. For the CDR3, the DNA is TGTGCCAGTAGTTGGGGACTAGCGGCGGAAGAGCAGTACTTC. Its protein is CASSWGLAAEEQYF.